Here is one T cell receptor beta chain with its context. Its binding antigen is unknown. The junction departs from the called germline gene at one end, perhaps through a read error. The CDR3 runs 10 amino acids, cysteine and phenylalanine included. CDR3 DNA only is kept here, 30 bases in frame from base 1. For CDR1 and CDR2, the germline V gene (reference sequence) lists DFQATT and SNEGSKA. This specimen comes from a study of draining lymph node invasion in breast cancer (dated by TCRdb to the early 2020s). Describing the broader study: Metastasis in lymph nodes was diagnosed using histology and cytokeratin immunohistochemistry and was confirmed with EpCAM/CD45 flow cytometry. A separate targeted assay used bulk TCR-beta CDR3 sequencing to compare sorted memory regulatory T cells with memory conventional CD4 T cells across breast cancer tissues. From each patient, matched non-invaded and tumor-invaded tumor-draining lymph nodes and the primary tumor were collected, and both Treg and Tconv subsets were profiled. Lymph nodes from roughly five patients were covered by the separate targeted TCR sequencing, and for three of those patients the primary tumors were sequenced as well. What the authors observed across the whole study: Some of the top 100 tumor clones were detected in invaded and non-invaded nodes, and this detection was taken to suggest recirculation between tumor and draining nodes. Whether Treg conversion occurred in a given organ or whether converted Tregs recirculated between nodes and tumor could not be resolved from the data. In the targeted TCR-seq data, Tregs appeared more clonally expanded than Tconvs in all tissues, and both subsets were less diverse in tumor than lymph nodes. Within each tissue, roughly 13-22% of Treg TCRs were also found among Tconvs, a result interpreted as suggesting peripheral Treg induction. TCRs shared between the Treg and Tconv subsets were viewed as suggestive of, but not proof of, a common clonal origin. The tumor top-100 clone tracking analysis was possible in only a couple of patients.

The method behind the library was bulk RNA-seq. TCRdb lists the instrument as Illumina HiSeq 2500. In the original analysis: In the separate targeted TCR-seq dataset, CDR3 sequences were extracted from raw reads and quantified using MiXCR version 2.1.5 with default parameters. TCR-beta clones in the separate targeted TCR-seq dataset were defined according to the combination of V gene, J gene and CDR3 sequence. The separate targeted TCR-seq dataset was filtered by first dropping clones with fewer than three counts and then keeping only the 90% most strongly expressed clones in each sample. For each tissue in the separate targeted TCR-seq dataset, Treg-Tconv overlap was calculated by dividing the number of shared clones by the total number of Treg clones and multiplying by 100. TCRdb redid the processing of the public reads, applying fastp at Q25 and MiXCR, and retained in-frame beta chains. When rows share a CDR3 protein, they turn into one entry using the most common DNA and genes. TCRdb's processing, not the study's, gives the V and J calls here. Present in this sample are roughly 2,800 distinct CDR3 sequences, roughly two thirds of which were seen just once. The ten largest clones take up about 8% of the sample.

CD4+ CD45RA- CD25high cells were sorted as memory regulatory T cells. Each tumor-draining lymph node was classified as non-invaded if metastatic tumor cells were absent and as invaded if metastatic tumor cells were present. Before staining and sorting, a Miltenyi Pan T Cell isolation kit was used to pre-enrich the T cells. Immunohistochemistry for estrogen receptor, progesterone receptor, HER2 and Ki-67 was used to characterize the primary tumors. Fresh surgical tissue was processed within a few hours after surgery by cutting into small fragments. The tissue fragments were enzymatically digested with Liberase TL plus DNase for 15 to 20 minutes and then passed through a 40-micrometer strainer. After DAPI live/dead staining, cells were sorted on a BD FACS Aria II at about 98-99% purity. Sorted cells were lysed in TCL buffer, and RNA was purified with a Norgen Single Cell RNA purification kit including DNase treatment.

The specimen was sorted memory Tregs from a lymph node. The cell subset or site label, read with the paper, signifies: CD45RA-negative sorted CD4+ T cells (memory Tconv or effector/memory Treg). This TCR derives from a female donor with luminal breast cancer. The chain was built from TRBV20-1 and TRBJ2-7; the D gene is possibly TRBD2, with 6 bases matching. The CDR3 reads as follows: CSAGDEGLHF. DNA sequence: TGCAGTGCTGGGGACGAGGGACTGCACTTT.